This TCR beta chain was captured in a study of blood T cell repertoires in COVID-19 (dated by TCRdb to about 2020). About the full investigation: Samples from collaborators originated in the United States, Italy and Spain and spanned both the acute and convalescent phases of COVID-19. The dataset comprised deeply sampled blood TCRbeta repertoires from subjects exposed to, actively infected with, or recovered from COVID-19. The prospective study material was composed of cDNA or gDNA derived from T cells, B-cell-depleted T cells, or PBMCs. Where HLA class I and class II types were available, the types were taken from metadata supplied by the sample provider, not from assay-based typing. The repertoires were made available in a free public database intended to serve as a resource for research on the immune response to SARS-CoV-2. Samples were obtained from the ongoing ImmuneRACE study (first 160 participants) and from 1,000 to 1,500 subjects provided by 6 global collaborators. A de-identified subject ID, COVID-19 status, age in years and sex were almost always included in the sample metadata. Findings and caveats that apply to the study as a whole: Clinical and demographic metadata were provided uncurated, with the amount varying by source and participant.

Each collaborating institution followed its own protocols to collect whole blood in K2EDTA tubes. For TCRbeta analysis, collaborator samples were shipped as frozen whole blood, as isolated PBMCs, or as DNA extracted from either sample type. TCRbeta CDR3 regions were amplified from genomic DNA by means of the immunoSEQ Assay, a bias-controlled multiplex PCR. The study's processing was this. Nucleated cell counts per sample were estimated from amplification of reference gene primers within the assay. To quantify the absolute abundance of each unique TCRbeta CDR3 rearrangement, sequence reads were collapsed and filtered. Productive Simpson clonality was computed per sample as the square root of Simpson's diversity index over productive rearrangements. The table comes from immuneACCESS by way of TCRdb, which keeps in-frame sequences with V and J called. Part of the clones is missing from these tables; in studies checked, under half for an unresolved V gene and the rest for unknown reasons. D and trimming come from the DNA, and the V and J calls and clone size come from that table. The table for this sample lists a few hundred thousand clones; 85% of them were counted only once. The ten largest account for 3% to 4.5% of the sample.

At the junction V is shortened by 8 bases and J by 0 bases; bases outside the gene matches: 10. From the germline V gene, CDR1 is SNHLY and CDR2 is FYNNEI. From the cysteine through the phenylalanine, the CDR3 covers 15 amino acids. CDR3 DNA is the only sequence kept; it has 45 bases, read in frame from the first base. With regard to this clone: There is no known antigen for this receptor. Base-call qualities are not available, and no considerably larger clone is one nucleotide away.

This sequence uses TRBV2 and TRBJ2-7; TRBD1 agrees with 7 junctional bases. The receptor's source is a young woman with acute or convalescent COVID-19. Sequencing was done on a sample of peripheral blood. The sequenced DNA: TGTGCCAGCTCTAGGGGGCGAGTCGTCTCCTACGAGCAGTACTTC. Translated, this gives CASSRGRVVSYEQYF.